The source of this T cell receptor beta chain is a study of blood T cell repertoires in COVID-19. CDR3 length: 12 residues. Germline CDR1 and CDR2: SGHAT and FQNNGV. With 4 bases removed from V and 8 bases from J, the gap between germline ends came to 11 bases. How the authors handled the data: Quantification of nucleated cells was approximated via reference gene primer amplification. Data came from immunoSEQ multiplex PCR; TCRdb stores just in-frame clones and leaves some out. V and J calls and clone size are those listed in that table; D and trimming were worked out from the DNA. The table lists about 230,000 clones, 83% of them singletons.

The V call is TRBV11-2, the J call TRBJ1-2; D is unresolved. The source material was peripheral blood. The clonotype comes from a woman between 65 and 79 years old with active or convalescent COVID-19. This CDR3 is CASSSHIGGYTF. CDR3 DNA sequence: TGTGCCAGCAGCTCTCACATCGGGGGCTACACCTTC. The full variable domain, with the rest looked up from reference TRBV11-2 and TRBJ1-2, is EAGVAQSPRYKIIEKRQSVAFWCNPISGHATLYWYQQILGQGPKLLIQFQNNGVVDDSQLPKDRFSAERLKGVDSTLKIQPAKLEDSAVYLCASSSHIGGYTFGSGTRLTVV.